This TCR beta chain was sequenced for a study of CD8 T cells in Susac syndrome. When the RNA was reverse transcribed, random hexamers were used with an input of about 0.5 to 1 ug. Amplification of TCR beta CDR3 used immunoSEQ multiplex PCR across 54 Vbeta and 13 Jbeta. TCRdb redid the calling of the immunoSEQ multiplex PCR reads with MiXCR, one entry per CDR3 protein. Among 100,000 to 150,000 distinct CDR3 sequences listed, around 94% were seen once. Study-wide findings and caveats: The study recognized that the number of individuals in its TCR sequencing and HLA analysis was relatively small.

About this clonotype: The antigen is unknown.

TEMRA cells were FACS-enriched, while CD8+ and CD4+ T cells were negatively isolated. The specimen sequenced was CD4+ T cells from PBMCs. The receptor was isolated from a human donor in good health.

The CDR3 DNA follows: TGTGCCAGCAGCCCCTGGGAGACCCAGTACTTC. It encodes CASSPWETQYF. The V call is TRBV7-2, the J call TRBJ2-5; D not resolved. The CDR3 spans 11 residues. CDR1 SGHTA and CDR2 FQGNSA come from the germline V gene. Trimming removed 5 bases at V and 5 bases at J, with 6 bases between.